Listed below are T cell receptor beta chains from one sample, sequenced in a study of a mutant IDH1 vaccine in newly diagnosed glioma. No antigen has been assigned to these receptors. Libraries were prepared by immunoSEQ multiplex PCR; TCRdb keeps only in-frame clonotypes and omits some of them. The data hold 50,000 to 70,000 clones, with around 80% observed a single time. Sequenced here: PBMCs, sampled from a glioma patient whose treatment included an IDH1 peptide vaccine. Source of these receptors: a man aged 25 to 40 with glioma. Both conserved end residues are part of each CDR3. Some rows have no size entry. The others give once, few or many, or a class for an expanded clone.

clone_size	v_call	j_call	cdr3_aa
NA	TRBV27	TRBJ2-7	CASSLSLGSYEQYF
NA	TRBV2	TRBJ2-1	CASSPPGLNNEQFF
NA	TRBV4-1	TRBJ2-5	CASSFLPVLGSSETQYF
NA	TRBV10-2	TRBJ2-5	CASSFGLAGVETQYF
NA	TRBV25-1	TRBJ2-7	CASRNRGSYEQYF
NA	TRBV4-1	TRBJ1-4	CASSSLDGGGNEKLFF
NA	TRBV7-7	TRBJ2-1	CASSDRGSNEQFF
NA	TRBV5-1	TRBJ1-1	CASSRSGTGGGNTEAFF
NA	TRBV2	TRBJ2-7	CASSEGKASYEQYF
NA	TRBV7-9	TRBJ2-7	CASSPRWEQYF
NA	TRBV19	TRBJ2-1	CASSSPGQGNAGEQFF
NA	TRBV7-7	TRBJ2-3	CASSPGGASTDTQYF
NA	TRBV9	TRBJ1-1	CASSPGTTAYTEAFF
NA	TRBV18	TRBJ1-3	CASSPEGSGNTIYF
NA	TRBV5-1	TRBJ2-1	CASSLALAGYNEQFF
NA	TRBV5-5	TRBJ2-7	CASSLQGSSYEQYF
NA	TRBV5-1	NA	CASSLVGSFYEQYF
NA	TRBV5-1	TRBJ1-6	CASSFRPGESSYNSPLHF
NA	TRBV5-1	TRBJ2-7	CASSQLGTFLGEQYF
few	TRBV5-1	TRBJ1-1	CASSLSENTEAFF
NA	TRBV7-9	TRBJ1-3	CASSFQGGSGNTIYF
NA	TRBV2	TRBJ2-2	CASSELAGGTGELFF
NA	TRBV5-1	TRBJ2-6	CASSSIPGQVLEWANVLTF
NA	TRBV7-8	TRBJ2-7	CASSPLPTYEQYF
NA	TRBV10-1	TRBJ2-7	CASSEGQGAVSEQYF
NA	TRBV11-3	TRBJ2-7	CASSLFLLPECYEQYF
NA	TRBV2	TRBJ2-1	CASSEETGGPNEQFF
NA	TRBV5-6	TRBJ1-3	CASSRGQGSSGNTIYF
NA	TRBV5-1	TRBJ1-2	CASSLGQVAFF
NA	TRBV5-1	TRBJ2-7	CASSLGQGGPYEQYF
NA	TRBV7-6	TRBJ2-1	CASTPGRGLYNEQFF
NA	TRBV19	TRBJ2-3	CASSIFPDFLTDTQYF
NA	TRBV27	TRBJ2-7	CASSFSPKRTDYSYEQYF
NA	TRBV27	TRBJ2-1	CASSWGPEAGGPDEQFF
once	TRBV2	TRBJ2-3	CASSRQGAISTDTQYF
NA	TRBV11-2	TRBJ2-6	CASSSWERGGSGANVLTF
NA	TRBV7-8	TRBJ2-5	CASSRKKTGGLETQYF